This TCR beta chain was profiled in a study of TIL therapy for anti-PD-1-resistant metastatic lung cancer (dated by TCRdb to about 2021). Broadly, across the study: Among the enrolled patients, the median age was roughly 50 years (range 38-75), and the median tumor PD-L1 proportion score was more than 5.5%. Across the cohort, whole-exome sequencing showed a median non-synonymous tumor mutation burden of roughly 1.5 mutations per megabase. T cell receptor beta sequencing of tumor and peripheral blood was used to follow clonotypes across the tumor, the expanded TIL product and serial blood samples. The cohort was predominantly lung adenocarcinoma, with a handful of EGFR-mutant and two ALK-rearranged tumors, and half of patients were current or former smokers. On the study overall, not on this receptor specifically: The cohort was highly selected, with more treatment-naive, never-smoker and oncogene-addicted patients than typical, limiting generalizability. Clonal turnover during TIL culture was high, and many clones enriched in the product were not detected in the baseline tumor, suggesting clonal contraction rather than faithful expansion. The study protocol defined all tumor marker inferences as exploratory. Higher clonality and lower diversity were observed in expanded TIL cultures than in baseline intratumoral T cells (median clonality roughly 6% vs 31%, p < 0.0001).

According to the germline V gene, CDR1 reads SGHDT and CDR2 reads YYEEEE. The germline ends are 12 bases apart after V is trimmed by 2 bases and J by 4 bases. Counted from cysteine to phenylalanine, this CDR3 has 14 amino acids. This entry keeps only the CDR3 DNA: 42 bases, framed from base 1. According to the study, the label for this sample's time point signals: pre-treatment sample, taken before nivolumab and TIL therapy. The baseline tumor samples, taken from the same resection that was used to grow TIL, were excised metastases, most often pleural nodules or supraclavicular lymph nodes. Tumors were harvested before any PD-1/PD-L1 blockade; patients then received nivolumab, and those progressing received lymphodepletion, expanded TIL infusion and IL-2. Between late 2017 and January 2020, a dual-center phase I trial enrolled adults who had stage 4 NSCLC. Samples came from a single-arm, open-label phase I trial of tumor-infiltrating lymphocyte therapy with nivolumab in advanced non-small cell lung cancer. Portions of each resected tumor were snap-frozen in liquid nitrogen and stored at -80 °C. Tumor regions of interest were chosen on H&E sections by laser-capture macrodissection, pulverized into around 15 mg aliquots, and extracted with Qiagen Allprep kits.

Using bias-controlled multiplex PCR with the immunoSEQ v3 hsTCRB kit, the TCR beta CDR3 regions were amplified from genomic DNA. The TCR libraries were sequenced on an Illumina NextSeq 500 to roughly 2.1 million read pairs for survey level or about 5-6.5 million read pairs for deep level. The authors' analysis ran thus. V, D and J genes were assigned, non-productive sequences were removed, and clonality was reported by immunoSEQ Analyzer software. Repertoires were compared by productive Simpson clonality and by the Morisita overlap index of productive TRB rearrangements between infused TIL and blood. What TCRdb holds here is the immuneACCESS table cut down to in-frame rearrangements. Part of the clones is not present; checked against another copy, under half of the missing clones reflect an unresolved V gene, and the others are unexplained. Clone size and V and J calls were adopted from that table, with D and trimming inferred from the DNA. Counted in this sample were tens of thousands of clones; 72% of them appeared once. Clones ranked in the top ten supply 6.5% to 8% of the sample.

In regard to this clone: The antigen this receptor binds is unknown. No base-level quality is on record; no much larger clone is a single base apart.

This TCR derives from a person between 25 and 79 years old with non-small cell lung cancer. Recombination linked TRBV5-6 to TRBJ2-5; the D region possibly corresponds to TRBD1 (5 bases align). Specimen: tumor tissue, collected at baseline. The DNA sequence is TGTGCCAGCAGCTTATCTAGGGGCGTAGAGACCCAGTACTTC. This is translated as CASSLSRGVETQYF.